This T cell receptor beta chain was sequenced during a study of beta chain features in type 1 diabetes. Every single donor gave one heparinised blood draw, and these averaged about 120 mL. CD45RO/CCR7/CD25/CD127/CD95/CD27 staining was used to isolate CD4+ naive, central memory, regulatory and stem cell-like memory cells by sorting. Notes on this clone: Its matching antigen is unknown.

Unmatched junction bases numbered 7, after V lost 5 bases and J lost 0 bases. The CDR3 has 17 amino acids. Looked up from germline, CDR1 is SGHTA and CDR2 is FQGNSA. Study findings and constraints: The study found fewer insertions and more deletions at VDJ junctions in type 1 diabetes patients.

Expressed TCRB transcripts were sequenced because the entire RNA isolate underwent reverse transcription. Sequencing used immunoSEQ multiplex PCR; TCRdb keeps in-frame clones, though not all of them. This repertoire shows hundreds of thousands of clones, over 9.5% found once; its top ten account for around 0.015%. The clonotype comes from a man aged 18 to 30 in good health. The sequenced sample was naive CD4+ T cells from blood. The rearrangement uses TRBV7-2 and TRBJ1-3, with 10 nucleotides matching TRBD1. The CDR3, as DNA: TGTGCCAGCAGCATTAGGACAGGGGGGATCTCTGGAAACACCATATATTTT. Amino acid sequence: CASSIRTGGISGNTIYF.